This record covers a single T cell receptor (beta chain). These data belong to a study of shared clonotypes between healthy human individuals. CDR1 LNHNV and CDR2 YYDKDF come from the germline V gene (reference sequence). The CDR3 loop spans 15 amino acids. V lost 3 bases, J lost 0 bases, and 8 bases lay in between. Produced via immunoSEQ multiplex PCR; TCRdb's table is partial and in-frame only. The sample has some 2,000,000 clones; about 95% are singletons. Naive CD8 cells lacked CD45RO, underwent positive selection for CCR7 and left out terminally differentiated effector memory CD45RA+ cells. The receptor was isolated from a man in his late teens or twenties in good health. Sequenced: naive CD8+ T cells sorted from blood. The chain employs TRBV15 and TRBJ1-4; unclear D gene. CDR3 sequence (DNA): TGTGCCACCAGCAGGAGGCGTACAACTAATGAAAAACTGTTTTTT. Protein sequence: CATSRRRTTNEKLFF.